A single sample is the source of the 11 T cell receptor beta chains below, sequenced in a study of regulatory T cells in long-lasting Graves disease. Assembly of TCR beta libraries relied on iRepertoire HTBI primers together with Arm-PCR of CDR3 regions. TCRdb re-called the multiplex PCR reads through MiXCR, storing one row per CDR3 protein. This sample yields around 480,000 distinct CDR3 sequences, of which around 15% are seen a single time; more than 20% belongs to the top ten. The time point: newly diagnosed GD, antithyroid drugs for less than 3 months. RNA extracted from PBMCs served as the sequencing template. These data also formed part of another study, on T cells in Graves' hyperthyroidism and ophthalmopathy.

The sequencing here drew on peripheral blood mononuclear cells (PBMCs), taken at new diagnosis, from a patient treated with antithyroid drugs. All receptors come from a middle-aged woman with Graves disease.

The gene calls are TRBV7-3 and TRBJ2-2, with D maybe TRBD1 (6 bases). The CDR3 loop spans 15 amino acids. V lost 5 bases and J lost 1, with 11 bases in between. CDR1 and CDR2 from the germline V gene are SGHTA and FQGTGA. In DNA, the CDR3 is TGTGCCAGCAGCCCGAACAGGGTGAACACCGGGGAGCTGTTTTTT. This codes for CASSPNRVNTGELFF.

The chain has TRBV7-9 and TRBJ2-3, with 9 bases fitting TRBD2. The V segment lost 2 bases and the J segment 2 bases; nucleotides outside the gene matches: 8. From germline, CDR1 is SEHNR and CDR2 FQNEAQ (reference sequence). The CDR3 has 17 amino acids. The CDR3 DNA reads as TGTGCCAGCAGCTTAACCGGGGCGGGGGGGCCCACAGATACGCAGTATTTT. This codes for CASSLTGAGGPTDTQYF.

Points on this clonotype: This may be a read error: a much more frequent sequence differs by one nucleotide. The V gene is TRBV10-3, the J gene TRBJ2-1, with a weak D call TRBD2 (6 bases). The CDR3 length is 15 residues. The germline gives CDR1 ENHRY, CDR2 SYGVKD. The CDR3 region is CAISVVRGTYYEQFF. Written as DNA, the CDR3 is TGTGCCATCAGTGTTGTGCGGGGTACCTACTATGAGCAGTTCTTC.

This clonotype was seen a handful of times. This rearrangement joins TRBV13 to TRBJ2-7; D is perhaps TRBD2 (7 bases). Germline CDR1 reads PRHDT; CDR2 reads FYEKMQ (reference sequence). This CDR3 spans 14 amino acids. The V end was cut by 4 bases, the J end by 3 bases, with 13 bases between. CDR3 region: CASSSYRDYYEQYF. The CDR3, as DNA: TGTGCCAGCAGCTCCTACAGGGACTACTACGAGCAGTACTTC.

This clonotype was observed many times. This sequence joins TRBV20-1 and TRBJ2-5; 7 bases match TRBD1. Trimming removed 7 bases from V and 10 bases from J; junction bases left unmatched: 18. This CDR3 is 14 amino acids long. From germline, CDR1 is DFQATT and CDR2 SNEGSKA (reference sequence). The CDR3 DNA sequence: TGCAGTGGCATCGGACAGGCCCGCCAGATGGGCCAGTACTTC. It translates to CSGIGQARQMGQYF.

This clonotype showed up many times. V usage is TRBV3-1 and J usage is TRBJ2-5; 7 bases map to TRBD2. In germline, CDR1 is LGHDT, CDR2 YNNKEL (reference sequence). CDR3 length equals 14 residues. Germline trimming cut 4 bases from V and 5 bases from J; bases unmatched to any gene: 7. CDR3 DNA: TGTGCCAGCAGCCCCGACCTAGCGGTGGAGACCCAGTACTTC. Translation gives CASSPDLAVETQYF.

V usage is TRBV9 and J usage is TRBJ1-1; no reliable D call. Germline V CDR1 and CDR2: SGDLS, YYNGEE. The CDR3 extends over 15 amino acids. Deletions cut 2 bases from V and 3 bases from J, with 14 bases between. The CDR3 here is CASSVTISGDTEAFF. Written as DNA, the CDR3 is TGTGCCAGCAGCGTGACGATCAGTGGGGACACTGAAGCTTTCTTT.

This clonotype was counted only a few times. The chain links TRBV20-1 to TRBJ2-3; possible D gene TRBD2, 6 bases. CDR3 length equals 12 residues. Trimming cost V 5 bases and J 6 bases, with 12 bases left between them. In germline, CDR1 is DFQATT, CDR2 SNEGSKA (reference sequence). The CDR3 DNA reads TGCAGTGCTCCTCGGGGGTTCGATACGCAGTATTTT. Translating gives CSAPRGFDTQYF.

This clonotype was seen a few times. The chain joins TRBV5-6 to TRBJ2-2, with D perhaps TRBD2 (7 bases). The V gene's germline CDR1 is SGHDT and CDR2 YYEEEE. Trimming took 0 bases from V and 7 from J, leaving 16 bases between them. The CDR3 has 16 amino acids. The CDR3 is CASSLVGGGWNGELFF. CDR3 nucleotide sequence: TGTGCCAGCAGCTTGGTCGGCGGGGGCTGGAACGGGGAGCTGTTTTTT.

This clonotype was seen repeatedly, ten times or more. This chain connects TRBV27 to TRBJ1-2; D is ambiguous. Germline assignment: CDR1 MNHEY and CDR2 SMNVEV (reference sequence). The CDR3 sequence is 13 residues long. V shed 2 bases and J shed 7 bases, with 11 bases lying between them. The CDR3 spells CASSLEGSSGYTF. Written as DNA, the CDR3 is TGTGCCAGCAGTTTAGAGGGTTCAAGTGGCTACACCTTC.

The table lists this clonotype with many counts. V gene TRBV9 combines with J gene TRBJ1-3, with 7 bases fitting TRBD1. The CDR3 sequence is 17 residues long. The germline V gene encodes CDR1 SGDLS and CDR2 YYNGEE. V trimming: 3 bases; J trimming: 2 bases; junction bases outside the gene matches: 11. The CDR3 region is CASSATSTGATGNTIYF. CDR3 coding DNA: TGTGCCAGCAGCGCAACAAGTACAGGGGCTACTGGAAACACCATATATTTT. Full variable domain (outside the CDR3, taken from reference TRBV9 and TRBJ1-3): DSGVTQTPKHLITATGQRVTLRCSPRSGDLSVYWYQQSLDQGLQFLIQYYNGEERAKGNILERFSAQQFPDLHSELNLSSLELGDSALYFCASSATSTGATGNTIYFGEGSWLTVV.